This T cell receptor beta chain was documented in a study of blood T cell repertoires in COVID-19. As processed by the authors: It was from reference gene primer amplification that nucleated cell counts were estimated. Clones were read by immunoSEQ multiplex PCR, and TCRdb kept only the in-frame ones, dropping some. The V and J calls and clone size come from that table; D and trimming were worked out from the DNA. The sample yields about 20,000 clones, about nine tenths seen once. The CDR3 is 13 amino acids. Germline CDR1 and CDR2: SQVTM and ANQGSEA. The V segment lost 6 bases and the J segment 2 bases; nucleotides outside the gene matches: 4.

The chain employs TRBV29-1 and TRBJ1-2; 9 nucleotides align to TRBD1. The sample taken for sequencing was peripheral blood. This sequence originates from a man aged 45-65 years with active COVID-19. Written as DNA, the CDR3 is TGCAGCGTAACAGGGGGCTCGAACTATGGCTACACCTTC. Translation gives CSVTGGSNYGYTF.